This T cell receptor (beta chain) came from a study of blood T cells in healthy people across ages. Study findings and constraints: Donors of long life had a larger count of naive CD4+ cells and greater diversity than aged donors. It was not possible, with unsorted PBMCs, to conclusively compare naive and antigen-experienced cells.

In the case of this clonotype: Its antigen remains unidentified.

A J-beta primer mix and a sample-barcoded 5' primer were used in a second PCR of about 7 to 12 cycles. One entry per CDR3 protein results from TCRdb running MiXCR on the 5' RACE reads. The profile shows about 970,000 distinct CDR3 sequences, about 53% of them singletons. Germline lookup yields CDR1 DFQATT and CDR2 SNEGSKA (reference sequence). The CDR3 is 12 residues long. The sample consisted of blood. This receptor was taken from a woman aged 60-70 years in good health. The chain joins TRBV20-1 to TRBJ2-1, with D possibly matching TRBD2 (5 bases). This CDR3 reads CRGDRAGSEQFF. As DNA, the CDR3 is TGCAGGGGAGATCGAGCAGGTAGTGAGCAGTTCTTC.